This T cell receptor (beta chain) was obtained from a study of cytomegalovirus exposure and HLA in healthy donors. About the study: A previous analysis identified about 110 million unique TCR beta sequences derived from 180 million or so T cells.

The PCR used 60 Vbeta and 13 Jbeta primers. TCRdb's copy holds only in-frame clones and misses some; the assay was immunoSEQ multiplex PCR. The table records 100,000 to 150,000 clones, about 80% of them present only once. About this clone: Antigen: not known.

Findings of the study overall: Roughly uniform depth of sequencing across donors was assumed in presence/absence analyses. According to a later analysis, donors in an Asian-associated ancestry cluster reportedly had fewer N-insertions than the roughly 670-donor mean. TCR beta chain V- and J-gene trimming was linked, in a later analysis, to a missense variant in DCLRE1C.

The V end lost 2 bases, the J end lost 4 bases, and 12 bases lay between the germline ends. The CDR3 totals 15 residues. Germline values: CDR1 SGDLS, CDR2 YYNGEE. V is TRBV9 and J is TRBJ1-4; D not certain. The sample was PBMCs. This TCR derives from a human donor in good health. The CDR3 loop is CASSVGGRRNEKLFF. The CDR3 DNA sequence: TGTGCCAGCAGCGTTGGCGGGAGGCGTAATGAAAAACTGTTTTTT.